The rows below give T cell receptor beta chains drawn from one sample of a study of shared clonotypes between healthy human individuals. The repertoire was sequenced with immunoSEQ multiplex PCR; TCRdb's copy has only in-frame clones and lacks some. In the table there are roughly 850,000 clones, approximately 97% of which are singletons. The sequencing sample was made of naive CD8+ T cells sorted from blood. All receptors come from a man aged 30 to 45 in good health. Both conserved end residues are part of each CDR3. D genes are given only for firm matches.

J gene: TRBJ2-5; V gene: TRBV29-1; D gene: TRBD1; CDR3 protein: CSAETGTGYRETQYF; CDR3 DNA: TGCAGCGCCGAAACTGGGACAGGGTATCGAGAGACCCAGTACTTC
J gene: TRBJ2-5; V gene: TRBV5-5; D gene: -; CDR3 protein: CASSPRWGRLETQYF; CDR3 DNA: TGTGCCAGCAGTCCTCGGTGGGGGAGGCTAGAGACCCAGTACTTC
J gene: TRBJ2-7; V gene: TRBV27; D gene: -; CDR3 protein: CASSHNYVAYEQYF; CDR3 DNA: TGTGCCAGCTCACATAATTACGTGGCGTACGAGCAGTACTTC
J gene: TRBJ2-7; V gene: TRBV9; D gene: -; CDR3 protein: CASSVGETAYEQYF; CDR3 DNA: TGTGCCAGCAGCGTAGGAGAGACAGCCTACGAGCAGTACTTC
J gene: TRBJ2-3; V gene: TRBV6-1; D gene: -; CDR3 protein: CASSEEITTDTQYF; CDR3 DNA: TGTGCCAGCAGTGAAGAGATTACCACAGATACGCAGTATTTT
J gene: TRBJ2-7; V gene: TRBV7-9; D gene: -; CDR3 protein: CASEEHIKTGSRDSYEQYF; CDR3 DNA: TGTGCCAGCGAAGAACATATTAAAACAGGGTCTAGGGACTCCTACGAGCAGTACTTC
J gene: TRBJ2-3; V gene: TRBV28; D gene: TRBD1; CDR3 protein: CASSLSWRQGSTDTQYF; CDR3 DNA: TGTGCCAGCAGTTTAAGTTGGAGACAGGGTAGTACAGATACGCAGTATTTT
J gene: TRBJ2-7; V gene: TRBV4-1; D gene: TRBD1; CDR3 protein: CASSLTWTGASYEQYF; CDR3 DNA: TGCGCCAGCAGCCTAACTTGGACAGGGGCCTCCTACGAGCAGTACTTC
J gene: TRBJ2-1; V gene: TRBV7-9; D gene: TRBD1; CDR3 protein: CASSLVPDQGDNEQFF; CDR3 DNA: TGTGCCAGCAGCTTAGTCCCGGATCAGGGGGACAATGAGCAGTTCTTC
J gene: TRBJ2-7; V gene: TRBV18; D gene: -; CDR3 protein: CASSPPETYEQYF; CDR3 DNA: TGTGCCAGCTCACCTCCGGAAACCTACGAGCAGTACTTC
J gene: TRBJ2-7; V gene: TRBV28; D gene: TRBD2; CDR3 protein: CASSFREGHNEQYF; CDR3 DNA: TGTGCCAGCAGTTTCCGGGAGGGCCATAACGAGCAGTACTTC
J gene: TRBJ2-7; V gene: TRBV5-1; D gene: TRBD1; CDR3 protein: CASSLVGSGTGSYEQYF; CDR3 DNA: TGCGCCAGCAGCTTGGTGGGGTCGGGGACAGGGTCCTACGAGCAGTACTTC
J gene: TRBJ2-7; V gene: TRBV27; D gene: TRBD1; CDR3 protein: CASTGQGSDEQYF; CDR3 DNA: TGTGCCAGCACGGGACAGGGGAGCGACGAGCAGTACTTC
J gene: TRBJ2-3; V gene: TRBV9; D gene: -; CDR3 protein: CASSASGSTDTQYF; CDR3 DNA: TGTGCCAGCAGCGCCTCCGGCTCCACAGATACGCAGTATTTT
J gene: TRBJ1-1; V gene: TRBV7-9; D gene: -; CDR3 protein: CASSPGGTEAFF; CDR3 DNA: TGTGCCAGCAGCCCCGGGGGGACTGAAGCTTTCTTT
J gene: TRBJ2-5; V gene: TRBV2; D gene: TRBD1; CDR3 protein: CASRDDRDETQYF; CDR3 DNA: TGTGCCAGCAGAGACGACAGGGACGAGACCCAGTACTTC
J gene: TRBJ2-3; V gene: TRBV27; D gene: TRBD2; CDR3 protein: CASSLAGGPALNTDTQYF; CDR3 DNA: TGTGCCAGCAGTTTAGCGGGAGGGCCAGCCCTTAACACAGATACGCAGTATTTT